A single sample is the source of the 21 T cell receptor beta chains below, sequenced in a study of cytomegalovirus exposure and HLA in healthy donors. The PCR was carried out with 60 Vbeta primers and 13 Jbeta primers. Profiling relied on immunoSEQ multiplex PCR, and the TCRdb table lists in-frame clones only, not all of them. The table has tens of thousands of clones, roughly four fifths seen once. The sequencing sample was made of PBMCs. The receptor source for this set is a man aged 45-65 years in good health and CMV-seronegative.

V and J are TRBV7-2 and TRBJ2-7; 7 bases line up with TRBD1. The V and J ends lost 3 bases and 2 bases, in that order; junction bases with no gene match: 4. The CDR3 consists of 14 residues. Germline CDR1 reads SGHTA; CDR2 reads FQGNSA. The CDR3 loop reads CASSFGTVTYEQYF. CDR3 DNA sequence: TGTGCCAGCAGCTTCGGGACAGTAACCTACGAGCAGTACTTC.

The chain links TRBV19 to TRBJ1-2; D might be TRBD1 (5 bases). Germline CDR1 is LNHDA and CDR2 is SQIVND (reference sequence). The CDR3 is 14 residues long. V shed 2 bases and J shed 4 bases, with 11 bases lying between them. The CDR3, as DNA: TGTGCCAGTAGTATATCAGGGAATAGCTATGGCTACACCTTC. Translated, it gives CASSISGNSYGYTF.

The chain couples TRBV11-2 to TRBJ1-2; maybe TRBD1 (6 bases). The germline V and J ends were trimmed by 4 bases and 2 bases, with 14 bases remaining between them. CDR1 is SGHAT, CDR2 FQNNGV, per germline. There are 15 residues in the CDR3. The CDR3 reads CASSSIGGWNYGYTF. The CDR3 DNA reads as TGTGCCAGCAGCTCCATTGGGGGCTGGAACTATGGCTACACCTTC. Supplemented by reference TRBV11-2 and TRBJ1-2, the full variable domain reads EAGVAQSPRYKIIEKRQSVAFWCNPISGHATLYWYQQILGQGPKLLIQFQNNGVVDDSQLPKDRFSAERLKGVDSTLKIQPAKLEDSAVYLCASSSIGGWNYGYTFGSGTRLTVV.

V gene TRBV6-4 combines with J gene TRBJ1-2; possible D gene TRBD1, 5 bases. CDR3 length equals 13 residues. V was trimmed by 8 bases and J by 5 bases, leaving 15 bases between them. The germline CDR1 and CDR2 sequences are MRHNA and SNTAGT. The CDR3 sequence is CASRVGAGYGYTF. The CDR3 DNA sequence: TGTGCCAGCCGTGTAGGGGCAGGGTATGGCTACACCTTC.

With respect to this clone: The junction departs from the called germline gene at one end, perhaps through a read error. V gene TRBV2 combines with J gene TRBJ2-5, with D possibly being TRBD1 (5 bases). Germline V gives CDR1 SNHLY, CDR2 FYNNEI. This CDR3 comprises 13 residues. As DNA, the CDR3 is TGTGCCAGCACCGACAGCTTCCAAGAGGCCCAGTACTTC. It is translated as CASTDSFQEAQYF. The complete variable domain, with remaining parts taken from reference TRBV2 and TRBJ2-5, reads EPEVTQTPSHQVTQMGQEVILRCVPISNHLYFYWYRQILGQKVEFLVSFYNNEISEKSEIFDDQFSVERPDGSNFTLKIRSTKLEDSAMYFCASTDSFQEAQYFGPGTRLLVL.

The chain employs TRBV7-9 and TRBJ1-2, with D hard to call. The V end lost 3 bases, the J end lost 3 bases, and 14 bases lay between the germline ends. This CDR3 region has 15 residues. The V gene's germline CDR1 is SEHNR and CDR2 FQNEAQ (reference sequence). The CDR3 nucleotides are TGTGCCAGCAGCTTGAAATTGAGGATGCACTATGGCTACACCTTC. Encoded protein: CASSLKLRMHYGYTF.

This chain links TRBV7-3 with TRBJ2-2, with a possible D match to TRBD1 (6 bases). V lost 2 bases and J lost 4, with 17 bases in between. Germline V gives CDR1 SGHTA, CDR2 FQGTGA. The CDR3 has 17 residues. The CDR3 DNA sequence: TGTGCCAGCAGCTTATACATCACCCAGGGGTTCACCGGGGAGCTGTTTTTT. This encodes CASSLYITQGFTGELFF.

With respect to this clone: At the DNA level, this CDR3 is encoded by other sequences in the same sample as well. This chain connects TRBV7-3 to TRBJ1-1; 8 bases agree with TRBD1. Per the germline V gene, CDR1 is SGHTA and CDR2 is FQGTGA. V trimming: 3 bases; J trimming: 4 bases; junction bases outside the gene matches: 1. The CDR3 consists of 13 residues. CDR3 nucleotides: TGTGCCAGCAGCTTCACAGGGGGCACTGAAGCTTTCTTT. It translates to CASSFTGGTEAFF.

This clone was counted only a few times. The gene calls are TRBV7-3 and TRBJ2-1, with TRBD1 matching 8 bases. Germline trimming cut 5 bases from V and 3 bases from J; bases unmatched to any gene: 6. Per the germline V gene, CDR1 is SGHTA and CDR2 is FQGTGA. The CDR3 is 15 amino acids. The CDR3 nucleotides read TGTGCCAGCAGCCCGACAGGGGTGGGCTACAATGAGCAGTTCTTC. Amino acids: CASSPTGVGYNEQFF.

CDR3 DNA: TGCGCCAGCAGCTACGGACAGGAGCTGGGCTACACCTTC. This sequence encodes CASSYGQELGYTF. V is TRBV5-1 and J is TRBJ1-2, with TRBD1 matching 7 bases. There are 13 residues in the CDR3. Germline assignment: CDR1 SGHRS and CDR2 YFSETQ. V lost 3 bases to trimming and J lost 8 bases; unmatched junction nucleotides: 7.

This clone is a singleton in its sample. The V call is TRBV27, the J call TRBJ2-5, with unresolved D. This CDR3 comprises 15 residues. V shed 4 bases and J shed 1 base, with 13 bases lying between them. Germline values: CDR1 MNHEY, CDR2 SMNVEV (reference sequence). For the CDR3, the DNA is TGTGCCAGCAGTTCTCTTGGGCATTCCCAAGAGACCCAGTACTTC. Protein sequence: CASSSLGHSQETQYF.

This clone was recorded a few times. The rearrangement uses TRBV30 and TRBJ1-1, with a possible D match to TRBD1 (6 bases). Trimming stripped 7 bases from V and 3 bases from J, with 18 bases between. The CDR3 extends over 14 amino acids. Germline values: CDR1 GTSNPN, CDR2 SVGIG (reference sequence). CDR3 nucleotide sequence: TGTGCCTTGGAGCCACCGGGACACTACACTGAAGCTTTCTTT. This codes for CALEPPGHYTEAFF.

CDR3: CASSFGRYNEQFF. CDR3 sequence (DNA): TGTGCCAGCAGCTTTGGTAGATACAATGAGCAGTTCTTC. The V gene is TRBV7-2, the J gene TRBJ2-1, with D unclear. The CDR3 runs 13 residues. Germline CDR1 SGHTA, CDR2 FQGNSA. V lost 3 bases and J lost 4, with 7 bases in between.

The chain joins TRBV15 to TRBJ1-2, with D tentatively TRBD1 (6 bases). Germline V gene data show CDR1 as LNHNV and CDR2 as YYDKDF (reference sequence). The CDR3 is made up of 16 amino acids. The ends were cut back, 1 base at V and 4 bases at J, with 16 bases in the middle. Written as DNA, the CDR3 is TGTGCCACCAGCAGAGCAATCGGACAGAGCATCTATGGCTACACCTTC. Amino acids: CATSRAIGQSIYGYTF.

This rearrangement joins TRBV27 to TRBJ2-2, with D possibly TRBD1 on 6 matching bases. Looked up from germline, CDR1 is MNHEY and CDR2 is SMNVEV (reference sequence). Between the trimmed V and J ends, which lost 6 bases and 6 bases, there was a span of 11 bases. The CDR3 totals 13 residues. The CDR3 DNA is TGTGCCAGCAGGCCGCAGGGGCCCGGGGAGCTGTTTTTT. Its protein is CASRPQGPGELFF.

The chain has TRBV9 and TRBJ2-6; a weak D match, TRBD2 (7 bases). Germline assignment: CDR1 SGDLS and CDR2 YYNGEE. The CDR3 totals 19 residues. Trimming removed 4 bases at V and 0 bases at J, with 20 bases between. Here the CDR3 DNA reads TGTGCCAGCAGCCCTCGGGGGATAGGGGGGGACTCTGGGGCCAACGTCCTGACTTTC. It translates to CASSPRGIGGDSGANVLTF.

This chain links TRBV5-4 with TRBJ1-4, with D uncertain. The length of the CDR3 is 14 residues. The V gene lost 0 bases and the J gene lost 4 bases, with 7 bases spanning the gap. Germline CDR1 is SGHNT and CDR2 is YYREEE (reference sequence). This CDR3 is CASSLDRVNEKLFF. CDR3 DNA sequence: TGTGCCAGCAGCTTGGACAGAGTTAATGAAAAACTGTTTTTT.

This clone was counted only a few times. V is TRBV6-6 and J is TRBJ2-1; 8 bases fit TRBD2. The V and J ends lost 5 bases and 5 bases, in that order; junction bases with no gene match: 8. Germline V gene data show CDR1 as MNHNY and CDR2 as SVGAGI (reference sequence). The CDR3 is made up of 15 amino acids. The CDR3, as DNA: TGTGCCAGCAGTGTCTTCGCGGGGGGCCACAATGAGCAGTTCTTC. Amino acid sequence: CASSVFAGGHNEQFF.

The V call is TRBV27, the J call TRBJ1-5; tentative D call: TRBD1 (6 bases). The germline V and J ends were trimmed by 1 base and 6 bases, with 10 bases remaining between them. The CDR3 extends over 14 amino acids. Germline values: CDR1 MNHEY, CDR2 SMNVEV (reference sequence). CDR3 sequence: CASSLLGAGQPQHF. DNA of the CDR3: TGTGCCAGCAGTTTATTGGGGGCTGGTCAGCCCCAGCATTTT.

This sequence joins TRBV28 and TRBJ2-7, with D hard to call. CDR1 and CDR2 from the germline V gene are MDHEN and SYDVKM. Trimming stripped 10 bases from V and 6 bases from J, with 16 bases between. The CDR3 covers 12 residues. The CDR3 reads CATLHDLGEQYF. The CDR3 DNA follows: TGTGCCACTCTGCACGACTTAGGCGAGCAGTACTTC.

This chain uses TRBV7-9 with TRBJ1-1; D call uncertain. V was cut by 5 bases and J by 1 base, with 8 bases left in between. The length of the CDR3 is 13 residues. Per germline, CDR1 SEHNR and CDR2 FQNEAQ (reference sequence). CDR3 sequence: CASSPGRNTEAFF. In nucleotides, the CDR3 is TGTGCCAGCAGCCCTGGTAGGAACACTGAAGCTTTCTTT.